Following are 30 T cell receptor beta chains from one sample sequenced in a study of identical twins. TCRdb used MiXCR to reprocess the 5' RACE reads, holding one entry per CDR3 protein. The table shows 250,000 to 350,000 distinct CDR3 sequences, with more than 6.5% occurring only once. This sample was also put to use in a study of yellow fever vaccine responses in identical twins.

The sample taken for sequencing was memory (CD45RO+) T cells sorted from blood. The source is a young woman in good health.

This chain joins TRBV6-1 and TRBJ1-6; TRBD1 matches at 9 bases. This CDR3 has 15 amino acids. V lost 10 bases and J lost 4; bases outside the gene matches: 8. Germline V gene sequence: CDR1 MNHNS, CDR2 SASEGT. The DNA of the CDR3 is TGTGCCACCCTTTCGACAGGGGGGTATAATTCACCCCTCCACTTT. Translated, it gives CATLSTGGYNSPLHF.

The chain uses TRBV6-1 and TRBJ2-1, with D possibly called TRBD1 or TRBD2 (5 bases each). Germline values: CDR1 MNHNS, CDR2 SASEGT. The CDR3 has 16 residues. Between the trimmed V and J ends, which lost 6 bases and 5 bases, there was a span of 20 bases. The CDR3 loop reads CASSVRTDIANNEQFF. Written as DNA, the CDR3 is TGTGCCAGCAGCGTACGGACGGACATAGCGAACAATGAGCAGTTCTTC.

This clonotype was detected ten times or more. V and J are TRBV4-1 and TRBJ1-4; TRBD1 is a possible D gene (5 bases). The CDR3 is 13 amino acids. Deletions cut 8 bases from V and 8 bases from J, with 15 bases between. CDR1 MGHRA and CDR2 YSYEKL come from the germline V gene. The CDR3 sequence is CASRGQWSEKLFF. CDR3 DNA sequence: TGCGCCAGCCGTGGACAATGGTCGGAAAAACTGTTTTTT.

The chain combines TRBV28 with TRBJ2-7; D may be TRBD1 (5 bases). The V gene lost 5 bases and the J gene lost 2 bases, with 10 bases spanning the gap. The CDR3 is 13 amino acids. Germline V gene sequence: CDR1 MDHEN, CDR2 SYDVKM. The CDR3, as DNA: TGTGCCAGCAGTAGGACAAACGCCTACGAGCAGTACTTC. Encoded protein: CASSRTNAYEQYF.

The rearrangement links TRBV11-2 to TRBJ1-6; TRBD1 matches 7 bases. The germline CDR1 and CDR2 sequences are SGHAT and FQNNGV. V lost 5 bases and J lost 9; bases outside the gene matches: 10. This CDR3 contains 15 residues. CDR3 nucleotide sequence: TGTGCCAGCAGCAAAGCCGGGACAGCCCTTTCACCCCTCCACTTT. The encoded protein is CASSKAGTALSPLHF.

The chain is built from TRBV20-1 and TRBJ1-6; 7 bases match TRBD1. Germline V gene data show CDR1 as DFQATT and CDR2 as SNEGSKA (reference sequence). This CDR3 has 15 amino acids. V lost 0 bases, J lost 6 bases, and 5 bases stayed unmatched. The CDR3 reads CSARDPRDSNSPLHF. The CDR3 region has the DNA TGCAGTGCTAGAGACCCTAGGGACAGTAATTCACCCCTCCACTTT.

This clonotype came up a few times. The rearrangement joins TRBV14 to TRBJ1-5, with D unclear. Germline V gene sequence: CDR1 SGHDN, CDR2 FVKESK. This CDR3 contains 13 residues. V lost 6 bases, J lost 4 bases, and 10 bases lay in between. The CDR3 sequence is CASSNGVNQPQHF. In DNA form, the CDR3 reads TGTGCCAGCAGTAATGGGGTGAATCAGCCCCAGCATTTT.

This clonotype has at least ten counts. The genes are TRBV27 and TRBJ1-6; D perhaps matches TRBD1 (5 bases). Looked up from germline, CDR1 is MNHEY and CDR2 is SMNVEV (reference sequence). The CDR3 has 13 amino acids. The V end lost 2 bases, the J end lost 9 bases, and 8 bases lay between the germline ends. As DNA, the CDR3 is TGTGCCAGCAGTTTACAGGGCGGTTCACCCCTCCACTTT. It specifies CASSLQGGSPLHF.

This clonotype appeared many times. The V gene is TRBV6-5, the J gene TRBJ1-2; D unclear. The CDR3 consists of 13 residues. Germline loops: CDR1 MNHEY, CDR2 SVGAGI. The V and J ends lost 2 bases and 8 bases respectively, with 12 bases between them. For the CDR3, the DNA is TGTGCCAGCAGTTACGGATCGACCTTCGGCTACACCTTC. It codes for CASSYGSTFGYTF.

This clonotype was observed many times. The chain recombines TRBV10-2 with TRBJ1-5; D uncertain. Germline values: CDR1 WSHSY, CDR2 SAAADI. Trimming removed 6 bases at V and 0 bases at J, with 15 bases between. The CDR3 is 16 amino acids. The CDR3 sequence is CASRDGPAYSNQPQHF. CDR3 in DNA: TGCGCCAGCAGGGACGGACCGGCTTATAGCAATCAGCCCCAGCATTTT.

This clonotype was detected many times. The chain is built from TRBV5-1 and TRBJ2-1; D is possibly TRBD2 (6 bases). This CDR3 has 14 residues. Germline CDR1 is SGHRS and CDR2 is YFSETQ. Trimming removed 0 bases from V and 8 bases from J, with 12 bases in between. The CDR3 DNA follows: TGCGCCAGCAGCTTGGCCTACGGGAGCCATGAGCAGTTCTTC. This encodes CASSLAYGSHEQFF.

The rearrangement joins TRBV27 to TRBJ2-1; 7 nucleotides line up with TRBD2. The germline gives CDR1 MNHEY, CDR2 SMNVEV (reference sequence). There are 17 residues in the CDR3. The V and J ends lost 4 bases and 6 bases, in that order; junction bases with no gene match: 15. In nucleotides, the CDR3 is TGTGCCAGCAGTTCACCCTCCTTAGCGGGTGGTTCCAATGAGCAGTTCTTC. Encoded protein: CASSSPSLAGGSNEQFF.

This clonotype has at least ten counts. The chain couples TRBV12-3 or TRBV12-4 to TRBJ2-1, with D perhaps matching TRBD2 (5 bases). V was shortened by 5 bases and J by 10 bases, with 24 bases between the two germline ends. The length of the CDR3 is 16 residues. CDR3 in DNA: TGTGCCAGCAGTCCCTTGGGGATGAACCAACTAGGGGAGCAGTTCTTC. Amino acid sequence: CASSPLGMNQLGEQFF.

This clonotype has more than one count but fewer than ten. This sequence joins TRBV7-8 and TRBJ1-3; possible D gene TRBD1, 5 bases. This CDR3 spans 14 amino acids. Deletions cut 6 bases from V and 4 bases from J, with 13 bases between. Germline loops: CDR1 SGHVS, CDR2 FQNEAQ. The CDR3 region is CASRGGTSGNTIYF. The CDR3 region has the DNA TGTGCCAGCAGAGGAGGGACGTCGGGAAACACCATATATTTT.

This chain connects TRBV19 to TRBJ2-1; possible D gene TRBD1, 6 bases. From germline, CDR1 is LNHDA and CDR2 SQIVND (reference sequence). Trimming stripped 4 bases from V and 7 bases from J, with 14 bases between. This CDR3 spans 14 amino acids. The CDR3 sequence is CASSTPLRGNEQFF. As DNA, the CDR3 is TGTGCCAGTAGTACTCCACTAAGGGGGAATGAGCAGTTCTTC.

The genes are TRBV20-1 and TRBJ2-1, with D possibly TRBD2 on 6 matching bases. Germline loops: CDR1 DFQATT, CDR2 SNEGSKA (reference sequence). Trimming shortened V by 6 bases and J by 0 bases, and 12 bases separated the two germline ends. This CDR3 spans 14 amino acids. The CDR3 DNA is TGCAGTGCCGAGGGACTGACCTCCTACAATGAGCAGTTCTTC. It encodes CSAEGLTSYNEQFF.

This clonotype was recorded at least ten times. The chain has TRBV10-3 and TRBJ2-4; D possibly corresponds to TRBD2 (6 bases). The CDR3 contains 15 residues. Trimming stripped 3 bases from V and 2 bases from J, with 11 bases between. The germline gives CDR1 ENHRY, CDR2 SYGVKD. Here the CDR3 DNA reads TGTGCCATCAGTGAACCTGGACTAACCAAAAACATTCAGTACTTC. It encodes CAISEPGLTKNIQYF.

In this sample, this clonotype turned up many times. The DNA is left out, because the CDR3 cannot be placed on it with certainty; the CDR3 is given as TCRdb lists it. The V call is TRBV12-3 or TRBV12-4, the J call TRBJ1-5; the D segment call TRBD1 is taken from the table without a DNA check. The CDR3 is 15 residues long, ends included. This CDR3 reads CASSSSGAGNQPQHF.

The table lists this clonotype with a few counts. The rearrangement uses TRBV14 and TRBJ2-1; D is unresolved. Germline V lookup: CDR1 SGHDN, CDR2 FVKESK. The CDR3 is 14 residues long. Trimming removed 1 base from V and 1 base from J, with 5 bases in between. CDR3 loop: CASSQGGSYNEQFF. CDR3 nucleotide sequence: TGTGCCAGCAGCCAAGGTGGGTCCTACAATGAGCAGTTCTTC. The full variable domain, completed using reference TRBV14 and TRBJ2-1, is EAGVTQFPSHSVIEKGQTVTLRCDPISGHDNLYWYRRVMGKEIKFLLHFVKESKQDESGMPNNRFLAERTGGTYSTLKVQPAELEDSGVYFCASSQGGSYNEQFFGPGTRLTVL.

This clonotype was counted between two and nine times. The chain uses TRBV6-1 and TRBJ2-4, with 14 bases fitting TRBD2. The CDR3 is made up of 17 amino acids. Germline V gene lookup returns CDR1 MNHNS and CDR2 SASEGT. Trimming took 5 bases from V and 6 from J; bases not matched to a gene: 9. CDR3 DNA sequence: TGTGCCAGCAGTCCCGGGACTAGCGGGAGTCTGGGAAACATTCAGTACTTC. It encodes CASSPGTSGSLGNIQYF.

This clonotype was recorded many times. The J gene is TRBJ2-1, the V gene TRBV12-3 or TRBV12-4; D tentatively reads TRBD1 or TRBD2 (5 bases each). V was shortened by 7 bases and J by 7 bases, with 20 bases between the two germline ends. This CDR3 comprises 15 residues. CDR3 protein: CASTSRDPPGNEQFF. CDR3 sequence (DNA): TGTGCCAGCACCTCCCGGGACCCCCCAGGGAATGAGCAGTTCTTC.

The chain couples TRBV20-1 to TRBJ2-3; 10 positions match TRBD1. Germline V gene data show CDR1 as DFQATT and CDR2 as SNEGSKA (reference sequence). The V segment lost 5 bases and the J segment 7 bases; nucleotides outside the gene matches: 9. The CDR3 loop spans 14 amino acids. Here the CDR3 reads CSALTDRGTNTQYF. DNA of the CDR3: TGCAGTGCTTTGACGGACAGGGGGACGAATACGCAGTATTTT.

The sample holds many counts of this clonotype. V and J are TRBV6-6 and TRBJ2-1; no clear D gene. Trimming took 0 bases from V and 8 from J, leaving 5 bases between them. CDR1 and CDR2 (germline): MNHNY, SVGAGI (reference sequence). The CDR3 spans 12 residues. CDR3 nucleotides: TGTGCCAGCAGTTACTCAGAGGATGAGCAGTTCTTC. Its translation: CASSYSEDEQFF.

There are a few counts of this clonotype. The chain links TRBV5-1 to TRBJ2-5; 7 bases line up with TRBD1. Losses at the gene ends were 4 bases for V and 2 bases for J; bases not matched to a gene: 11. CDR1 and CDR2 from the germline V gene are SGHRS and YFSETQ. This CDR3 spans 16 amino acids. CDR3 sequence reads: CASSNRPGGVQETQYF. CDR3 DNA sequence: TGCGCCAGCAGCAACAGACCAGGGGGTGTACAAGAGACCCAGTACTTC.

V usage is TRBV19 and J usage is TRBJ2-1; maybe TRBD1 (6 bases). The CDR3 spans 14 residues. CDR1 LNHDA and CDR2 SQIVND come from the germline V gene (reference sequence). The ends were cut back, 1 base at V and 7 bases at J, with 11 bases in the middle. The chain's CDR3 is CASSIVGRGNEQFF. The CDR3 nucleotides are TGTGCCAGTAGTATAGTAGGCAGGGGAAATGAGCAGTTCTTC. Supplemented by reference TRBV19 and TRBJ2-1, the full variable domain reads DGGITQSPKYLFRKEGQNVTLSCEQNLNHDAMYWYRQDPGQGLRLIYYSQIVNDFQKGDIAEGYSVSREKKESFPLTVTSAQKNPTAFYLCASSIVGRGNEQFFGPGTRLTVL.

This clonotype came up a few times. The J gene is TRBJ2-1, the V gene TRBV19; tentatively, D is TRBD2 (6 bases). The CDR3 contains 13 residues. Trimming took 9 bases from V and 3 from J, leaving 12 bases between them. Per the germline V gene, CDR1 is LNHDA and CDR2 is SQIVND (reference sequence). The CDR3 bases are TGTGCCAGCAAAGCGGGCTTCTACAATGAGCAGTTCTTC. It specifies CASKAGFYNEQFF.

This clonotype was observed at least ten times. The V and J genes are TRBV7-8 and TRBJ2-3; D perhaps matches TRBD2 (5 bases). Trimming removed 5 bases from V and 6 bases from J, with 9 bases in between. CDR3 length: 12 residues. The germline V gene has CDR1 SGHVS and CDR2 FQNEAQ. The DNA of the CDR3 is TGTGCCAGCAGCACCCGGAGGGATACGCAGTATTTT. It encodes CASSTRRDTQYF.

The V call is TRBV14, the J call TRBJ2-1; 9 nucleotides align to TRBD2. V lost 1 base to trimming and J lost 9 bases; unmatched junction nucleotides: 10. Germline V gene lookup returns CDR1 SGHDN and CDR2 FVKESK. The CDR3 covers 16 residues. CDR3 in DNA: TGTGCCAGCAGCCAAGGAGGGCGGGGGGGCCGAGGTGAGCAGTTCTTC. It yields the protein CASSQGGRGGRGEQFF.

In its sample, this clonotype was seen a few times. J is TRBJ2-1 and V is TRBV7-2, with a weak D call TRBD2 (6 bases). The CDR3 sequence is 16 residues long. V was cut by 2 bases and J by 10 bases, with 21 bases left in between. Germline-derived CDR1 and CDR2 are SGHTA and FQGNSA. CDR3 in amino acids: CASSLIASVPSREQFF. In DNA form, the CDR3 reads TGTGCCAGCAGCTTAATCGCTAGCGTGCCGTCCAGGGAGCAGTTCTTC.

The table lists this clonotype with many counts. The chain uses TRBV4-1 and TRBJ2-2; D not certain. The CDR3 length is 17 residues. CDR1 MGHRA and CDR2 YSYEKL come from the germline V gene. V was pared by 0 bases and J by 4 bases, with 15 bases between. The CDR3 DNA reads TGCGCCAGCAGCCAAGAGAGTTCTCGGGTCGGCACCGGGGAGCTGTTTTTT. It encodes CASSQESSRVGTGELFF.